The entry that follows covers one T cell receptor beta chain sequence. The CDR3 totals 17 residues. The V and J ends lost 6 bases and 7 bases, in that order; junction bases with no gene match: 12. Per the germline V gene, CDR1 is ENHRY and CDR2 is SYGVKD. The sample comes from a study of T cell responses to AZD1222 COVID-19 vaccine. Here immunoSEQ multiplex PCR was the method, and the copy in TCRdb shows in-frame clones only, minus some. The sample yields about 150,000 clones, roughly 90% seen once. This chain joins TRBV10-3 and TRBJ2-2, with 12 bases lining up with TRBD2. The sequences come from peripheral blood, collected on day 0 of AZD1222 vaccination. This TCR derives from an adult in good health. The CDR3 region has the DNA TGTGCCATCAGCGGACTAGCGGGGAATCGGAAGGGCGGGGAGCTGTTTTTT. It translates to CAISGLAGNRKGGELFF.